This entry lists 10 T cell receptor beta chains sequenced from one sample in a study of PD-1 blockade in classical Hodgkin lymphoma. Time point meaning: cycle 4 day 1 (C4D1), after 5 to 7 weeks of nivolumab. Relapse was seen in all patients after autologous stem cell transplantation, and brentuximab vedotin exposure was variable. Using magnetic negative selection, the CD4+ T cells were separated out of thawed PBMCs. Here immunoSEQ multiplex PCR was the method, and the copy in TCRdb shows in-frame clones only, minus some. The sample carries more than 10,000 clones, roughly 83% recorded once. The sample in question was CD4+ T cells from blood, obtained before the fourth cycle of nivolumab. The receptors come from a human donor with classical Hodgkin lymphoma.

The chain couples TRBV27 to TRBJ2-1; 8 nucleotides agree with TRBD2. Germline V gene lookup returns CDR1 MNHEY and CDR2 SMNVEV (reference sequence). The CDR3 is 13 amino acids. V was pared by 4 bases and J by 12 bases, with 8 bases of the junction left unmatched. CDR3 residues: CASSSGPTSAQFF. The CDR3 nucleotides read TGTGCCAGCAGTTCCGGACCGACTAGCGCGCAGTTCTTC.

The chain carries TRBV6-5 and TRBJ1-5, with D possibly TRBD1 on 5 matching bases. CDR3 length: 14 residues. Between the trimmed V and J ends, which lost 5 bases and 3 bases, there was a span of 11 bases. Per germline, CDR1 MNHEY and CDR2 SVGAGI. CDR3 sequence reads: CASSPGTNNQPQHF. CDR3 nucleotide sequence: TGTGCCAGCAGTCCGGGGACCAACAATCAGCCCCAGCATTTT.

The V call is TRBV28, the J call TRBJ2-4; D perhaps matches TRBD1 (5 bases). The CDR3 is 15 residues long. Trimming cost V 1 base and J 4 bases, with 11 bases left between them. The germline V gene has CDR1 MDHEN and CDR2 SYDVKM. CDR3 in DNA: TGTGCCAGCAGTTTATACGCAGGGTGGAAAAACATTCAGTACTTC. It is translated as CASSLYAGWKNIQYF.

The V and J genes are TRBV4-1 and TRBJ1-1, with 8 positions matching TRBD1. The CDR3 spans 13 residues. V lost 4 bases to trimming and J lost 3 bases; unmatched junction nucleotides: 1. Germline V gene lookup returns CDR1 MGHRA and CDR2 YSYEKL. The CDR3: CASSRTGHTEAFF. In DNA, the CDR3 is TGCGCCAGCAGCCGGACAGGGCACACTGAAGCTTTCTTT.

This chain links TRBV18 with TRBJ1-1; D unclear. CDR1 and CDR2 (germline): KGHSH, LQKENI. V was pared by 6 bases and J by 6 bases, with 17 bases between. The CDR3 has 14 amino acids. CDR3 sequence: CASSPSQVYAEAFF. The CDR3 nucleotides are TGTGCCAGCTCTCCCTCCCAGGTTTACGCTGAAGCTTTCTTT.

This clone has just one count. The V gene is TRBV27, the J gene TRBJ1-5; D is perhaps TRBD1 (6 bases). There are 15 residues in the CDR3. Trimming removed 2 bases at V and 4 bases at J, with 12 bases between. From germline, CDR1 is MNHEY and CDR2 SMNVEV (reference sequence). CDR3: CASSLGRRGNQPQHF. In nucleotides, the CDR3 is TGTGCCAGCAGTTTAGGGCGCAGGGGAAATCAGCCCCAGCATTTT.

The rearrangement links TRBV6-5 to TRBJ2-7, with a possible D match to TRBD1 (6 bases). Germline-derived CDR1 and CDR2 are MNHEY and SVGAGI. Trimming stripped 6 bases from V and 7 bases from J, with 16 bases between. The CDR3 contains 13 residues. The CDR3 DNA reads as TGTGCCAGCAGATCCTCCGGGACAAATGAGCAGTACTTC. It yields the protein CASRSSGTNEQYF.

V usage is TRBV7-8 and J usage is TRBJ1-2, with TRBD1 matching over 7 bases. Trimming at V came to 1 base and at J to 7 bases, leaving 9 bases not matched to a gene. The CDR3 extends over 15 amino acids. Germline loops: CDR1 SGHVS, CDR2 FQNEAQ. The CDR3 reads CASSLVADRERGYTF. In DNA form, the CDR3 reads TGTGCCAGCAGCTTAGTTGCCGACAGGGAGCGTGGCTACACCTTC.

The chain employs TRBV2 and TRBJ2-1; 8 bases match TRBD2. This CDR3 has 15 residues. In germline, CDR1 is SNHLY, CDR2 FYNNEI. V was pared by 8 bases and J by 3 bases, with 9 bases of the junction left unmatched. The CDR3 here is CASGGSGGLYNEQFF. The CDR3 DNA is TGTGCCAGCGGGGGGAGCGGGGGACTCTACAATGAGCAGTTCTTC.

This chain uses TRBV30 with TRBJ1-5, with 8 bases matching TRBD1. The V segment lost 3 bases and the J segment 4 bases; nucleotides outside the gene matches: 8. Looked up from germline, CDR1 is GTSNPN and CDR2 is SVGIG (reference sequence). The CDR3 sequence is 15 residues long. The CDR3 loop reads CAWRRPGQVNQPQHF. In DNA, the CDR3 is TGTGCCTGGAGACGCCCGGGACAGGTTAATCAGCCCCAGCATTTT.